Detailed here is one T cell receptor beta chain. What it recognizes is unknown. This entry belongs to a study of T cells in localized non-small cell lung cancer. Regarding the study as a whole: Heterogeneity remains possible because sequencing was limited to only one tumor region.

Unmatched junction bases numbered 5, after V lost 3 bases and J lost 0 bases. The length of the CDR3 is 16 residues. Germline V lookup: CDR1 LNHDA, CDR2 SQIVND (reference sequence). Here immunoSEQ multiplex PCR was the method, and the copy in TCRdb shows in-frame clones only, minus some. The data show approximately 29,000 clones, around 81% seen once. The chain has TRBV19 and TRBJ1-1, with 9 bases lining up with TRBD1. The sequence came from a man aged 35-75 years with stage III lung adenocarcinoma. The sample here was peripheral blood mononuclear cells, taken before any cancer treatment. The CDR3 protein is CASSIGTGRVNTEAFF. DNA of the CDR3: TGTGCCAGTAGTATTGGGACAGGGAGAGTGAACACTGAAGCTTTCTTT. The variable domain in full, with the rest retrieved from reference TRBV19 and TRBJ1-1, is DGGITQSPKYLFRKEGQNVTLSCEQNLNHDAMYWYRQDPGQGLRLIYYSQIVNDFQKGDIAEGYSVSREKKESFPLTVTSAQKNPTAFYLCASSIGTGRVNTEAFFGQGTRLTVV.